Listed below are T cell receptor beta chains from one sample, sequenced in a study of blood T cell repertoires in COVID-19. Method: immunoSEQ multiplex PCR; TCRdb's copy keeps in-frame clones and lacks some. The table includes fewer than 200,000 clones, around four fifths detected once. Sample: PBMCs or T cells enriched from blood (not recorded which). These receptors were obtained from a woman aged 45-59 years in a cohort exposed to, infected with or recovered from COVID-19 (not recorded which). Both conserved end residues are part of each CDR3. Each record gives: J gene, clone size, D gene, V gene, CDR3 DNA, CDR3 protein. D genes are given only for firm matches. Where a row states a size, it is once, few, many or the class of an expanded clone; other rows omit it.

j_gene: TRBJ2-5; abundance: NA; d_gene: NA; v_gene: TRBV7-2; CDR3nt: TGTGCCAGCAGCTTAGCCTACCAAGAGACCCAGTACTTC; CDR3aa: CASSLAYQETQYF
j_gene: TRBJ2-1; abundance: once; d_gene: NA; v_gene: TRBV6-2/TRBV6-3; CDR3nt: TGTGCCAGCAGTGACCAAGCTCCGGGACTCCGAACCGGTGAGCAGTTCTTC; CDR3aa: CASSDQAPGLRTGEQFF
j_gene: TRBJ2-7; abundance: NA; d_gene: NA; v_gene: TRBV4-2; CDR3nt: TGTGCCAGCAGCCAAGATCTCTACGAGCAGTACTTC; CDR3aa: CASSQDLYEQYF
j_gene: TRBJ2-3; abundance: NA; d_gene: NA; v_gene: TRBV12-5; CDR3nt: TGTGCTAGTGGTCTAGATGCCGATACGCAGTATTTT; CDR3aa: CASGLDADTQYF
j_gene: TRBJ2-7; abundance: NA; d_gene: TRBD2; v_gene: TRBV27; CDR3nt: TGTGCCAGCAGTTTATCGTGGACTAGCGGGAGGGCCTCCCCCTACGAGCAGTACTTC; CDR3aa: CASSLSWTSGRASPYEQYF
j_gene: TRBJ2-5; abundance: NA; d_gene: TRBD1; v_gene: TRBV7-8; CDR3nt: TGTGCCAGCAGCAGGACAGGGAGGGAGACCCAGTACTTC; CDR3aa: CASSRTGRETQYF
j_gene: TRBJ1-5; abundance: NA; d_gene: TRBD1; v_gene: TRBV19; CDR3nt: TGTGCCAGTAGTCGGGACAGTTTATATCAGCCCCAGCATTTT; CDR3aa: CASSRDSLYQPQHF
j_gene: TRBJ2-1; abundance: NA; d_gene: NA; v_gene: TRBV9; CDR3nt: TGTGCCAGCAGCCCTTACTCCGCGGGTGAGCAGTTCTTC; CDR3aa: CASSPYSAGEQFF
j_gene: TRBJ1-4; abundance: once; d_gene: NA; v_gene: TRBV18; CDR3nt: TGTGCCAGCTCACCCTCGGGGTCGTCTAATGAAAAACTGTTTTTT; CDR3aa: CASSPSGSSNEKLFF
j_gene: TRBJ2-5; abundance: NA; d_gene: NA; v_gene: TRBV11-2; CDR3nt: TGTGCCAGCAGACCGTGGCAGTCGGGGGAGACCCAGTACTTC; CDR3aa: CASRPWQSGETQYF
j_gene: TRBJ1-1; abundance: NA; d_gene: NA; v_gene: TRBV2; CDR3nt: TGTGCCAGCAGGAGAGAAAACACTGAAGCTTTCTTT; CDR3aa: CASRRENTEAFF
j_gene: TRBJ2-5; abundance: NA; d_gene: TRBD2; v_gene: TRBV3-1/TRBV3-2; CDR3nt: TGTGCCAGCAGCAGACTAGCGATACAAGGAGAGACCCAGTACTTC; CDR3aa: CASSRLAIQGETQYF
j_gene: TRBJ1-4; abundance: NA; d_gene: NA; v_gene: TRBV2; CDR3nt: TGTGCCAGCAGTGAAATCGGTGAAAAACTGTTTTTT; CDR3aa: CASSEIGEKLFF
j_gene: TRBJ2-1; abundance: NA; d_gene: TRBD2; v_gene: TRBV9; CDR3nt: TGTGCCAGCAGCTCCCGTAGACTAGCGGTAAACAATGAGCAGTTCTTC; CDR3aa: CASSSRRLAVNNEQFF
j_gene: TRBJ2-1; abundance: once; d_gene: TRBD2; v_gene: TRBV2; CDR3nt: TGTGCCAGCAGTGCTTACCTAGCGGGCTCCAATGAGCAGTTCTTC; CDR3aa: CASSAYLAGSNEQFF
j_gene: TRBJ1-2; abundance: NA; d_gene: NA; v_gene: TRBV6-5; CDR3nt: TGTGCCAGAACTGAGGGTAATGGCTACACCTTC; CDR3aa: CARTEGNGYTF
j_gene: TRBJ1-6; abundance: few; d_gene: TRBD1; v_gene: TRBV5-5; CDR3nt: TGTGCCAGCAGCTCCGGACAGGGTAAAGATTCACCCCTCCACTTT; CDR3aa: CASSSGQGKDSPLHF
j_gene: TRBJ1-3; abundance: NA; d_gene: NA; v_gene: TRBV9; CDR3nt: TGTGCCAGCAGCCCCGGGGGTGCTGGAAACACCATATATTTT; CDR3aa: CASSPGGAGNTIYF
j_gene: TRBJ1-2; abundance: NA; d_gene: NA; v_gene: TRBV15; CDR3nt: TGTGCCACTGCCGGGAAGGAGGTCTTTTTTTATGGCTACACCTTC; CDR3aa: CATAGKEVFFYGYTF
j_gene: TRBJ2-3; abundance: NA; d_gene: TRBD1; v_gene: TRBV27; CDR3nt: TGTGCCAGCAGTTTTCAGACAGGGGGCCCGGCGGGAGATACGCAGTATTTT; CDR3aa: CASSFQTGGPAGDTQYF
j_gene: TRBJ1-5; abundance: NA; d_gene: TRBD1; v_gene: TRBV19; CDR3nt: TGTGCCAGTGGGAACGACAGGGGGCGGTTCAATCAGCCCCAGCATTTT; CDR3aa: CASGNDRGRFNQPQHF
j_gene: TRBJ2-5; abundance: NA; d_gene: NA; v_gene: TRBV28; CDR3nt: TGTGCCAGCAGCCGTCAGGGGGCGGGGGGGCAAGAGACCCAGTACTTC; CDR3aa: CASSRQGAGGQETQYF
j_gene: TRBJ2-6; abundance: once; d_gene: TRBD1; v_gene: TRBV10-3; CDR3nt: TGTGCCATCAGCCCGGGACAGGGTAACTCTGGGGCCAACGTCCTGACTTTC; CDR3aa: CAISPGQGNSGANVLTF
j_gene: TRBJ1-1; abundance: NA; d_gene: NA; v_gene: TRBV7-3; CDR3nt: TGTGCCAGCAGCCCTACGGCGGGTGCGAACACTGAAGCTTTCTTT; CDR3aa: CASSPTAGANTEAFF
j_gene: TRBJ2-7; abundance: NA; d_gene: TRBD1; v_gene: TRBV7-2; CDR3nt: TGTGCCAGCAGCCAGGACAGGGGGACCTACGAGCAGTACTTC; CDR3aa: CASSQDRGTYEQYF
j_gene: TRBJ2-1; abundance: NA; d_gene: TRBD1; v_gene: TRBV6-4; CDR3nt: TGTGCCAGCAGTCTCAGGGGGACAGATTTCAATGAGCAGTTCTTC; CDR3aa: CASSLRGTDFNEQFF
j_gene: TRBJ2-2; abundance: NA; d_gene: TRBD1; v_gene: TRBV7-3; CDR3nt: TGTGCCAGCAGTCAGGGACAGGGCACTACCGGGGAGCTGTTTTTT; CDR3aa: CASSQGQGTTGELFF
j_gene: TRBJ1-1; abundance: NA; d_gene: TRBD1; v_gene: TRBV7-2; CDR3nt: TGTGCCAGCAGCACCAAACAGGGGATAGGCGCTGAAGCTTTCTTT; CDR3aa: CASSTKQGIGAEAFF
j_gene: TRBJ1-5; abundance: NA; d_gene: TRBD1; v_gene: TRBV30; CDR3nt: TGTGCCTGCCAGAAGACAGGGATGGATCAGCCCCAGCATTTT; CDR3aa: CACQKTGMDQPQHF
j_gene: TRBJ2-5; abundance: NA; d_gene: NA; v_gene: TRBV10-3; CDR3nt: TGTGCCATCAGTGAGTCGAGCGACTACCAAGAGACCCAGTACTTC; CDR3aa: CAISESSDYQETQYF
j_gene: TRBJ2-1; abundance: once; d_gene: TRBD2; v_gene: TRBV5-1; CDR3nt: TGCGCCAGCAGCTTAAATCCCGGGACTAGCGGGATTAGTGAGCAGTTCTTC; CDR3aa: CASSLNPGTSGISEQFF
j_gene: TRBJ2-7; abundance: NA; d_gene: NA; v_gene: TRBV9; CDR3nt: TGTGCCAGCAGCATACTGGACAGCGAACCTTACGAGCAGTACTTC; CDR3aa: CASSILDSEPYEQYF
j_gene: TRBJ2-3; abundance: NA; d_gene: NA; v_gene: TRBV29-1; CDR3nt: TGCAGCGTTGTGTCTTCGGGCGGGTCTTGGGGTACGCAGTATTTT; CDR3aa: CSVVSSGGSWGTQYF
j_gene: TRBJ2-3; abundance: NA; d_gene: TRBD1; v_gene: TRBV29-1; CDR3nt: TGCAGCGTTGTTAGGGGGCGCATAACAGATACGCAGTATTTT; CDR3aa: CSVVRGRITDTQYF
j_gene: TRBJ1-5; abundance: many; d_gene: TRBD1; v_gene: TRBV28; CDR3nt: TGTGCCAGCAGTTACGGGACAGCTTATAGCAATCAGCCCCAGCATTTT; CDR3aa: CASSYGTAYSNQPQHF
j_gene: TRBJ1-1; abundance: NA; d_gene: TRBD1; v_gene: TRBV11-1; CDR3nt: TGTGCCAGCAGCGTACAGGGGGCCACAACTGAAGCTTTCTTT; CDR3aa: CASSVQGATTEAFF
j_gene: TRBJ2-5; abundance: NA; d_gene: NA; v_gene: TRBV5-1; CDR3nt: TGCGCCAGCAGCTTGTTAGGGGGAGAGACCCAGTACTTC; CDR3aa: CASSLLGGETQYF
j_gene: TRBJ1-2; abundance: NA; d_gene: TRBD1; v_gene: TRBV5-1; CDR3nt: TGCGCCAGCAGCTTAGGACAGGGACTAAACTATGGCTACACCTTC; CDR3aa: CASSLGQGLNYGYTF
j_gene: TRBJ1-1; abundance: few; d_gene: NA; v_gene: TRBV28; CDR3nt: TGTGCCAGCATGTCCCAGAACACTGAAGCTTTCTTT; CDR3aa: CASMSQNTEAFF
j_gene: TRBJ1-1; abundance: NA; d_gene: TRBD1; v_gene: TRBV7-9; CDR3nt: TGTGCCAGCAGCACGGGACAGGGGGGTAACACTGAAGCTTTCTTT; CDR3aa: CASSTGQGGNTEAFF
j_gene: TRBJ1-1; abundance: few; d_gene: NA; v_gene: TRBV19; CDR3nt: TGTGCCACCCAATCAATTTCAGGGGCGACCACTGAAGCTTTCTTT; CDR3aa: CATQSISGATTEAFF
j_gene: TRBJ1-6; abundance: NA; d_gene: NA; v_gene: TRBV28; CDR3nt: TGTGCCAGCAGTTTTCGTTCGGGGTCGTCACCCCTCCACTTT; CDR3aa: CASSFRSGSSPLHF
j_gene: TRBJ1-1; abundance: NA; d_gene: TRBD1; v_gene: TRBV11-1; CDR3nt: TGTGCCAGCAGCCCCGGGACAGGGTGGACTGAAGCTTTCTTT; CDR3aa: CASSPGTGWTEAFF